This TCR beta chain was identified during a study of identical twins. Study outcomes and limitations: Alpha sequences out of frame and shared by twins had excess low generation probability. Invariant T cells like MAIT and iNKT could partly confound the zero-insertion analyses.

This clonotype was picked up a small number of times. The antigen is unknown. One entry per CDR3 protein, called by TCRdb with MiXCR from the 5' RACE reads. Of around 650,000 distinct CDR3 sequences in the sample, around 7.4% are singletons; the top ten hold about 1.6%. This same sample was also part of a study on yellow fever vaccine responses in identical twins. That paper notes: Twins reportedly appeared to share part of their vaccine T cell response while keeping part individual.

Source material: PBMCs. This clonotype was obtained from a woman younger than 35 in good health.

The CDR3 region has the DNA TGTGCCAGCAAGAGGGGGGGAGGGCGCTCCTACAATGAGCAGTTCTTC. Protein product: CASKRGGGRSYNEQFF. V usage is TRBV2 and J usage is TRBJ2-1, with D tentatively TRBD2 (7 bases). Germline V gene sequence: CDR1 SNHLY, CDR2 FYNNEI. The CDR3 runs 16 residues. The ends were cut back, 7 bases at V and 0 bases at J, with 16 bases in the middle.